Sequencing of this T cell receptor beta chain was carried out in a study of breast tumors, draining lymph nodes, adjacent tissues (dated by TCRdb to the mid-2010s). Concerning the study at large: In breast cancer patients, the study compared the TCR beta repertoires of tumor, adjacent nontumor tissue and axillary lymph nodes. The study was designed to assess the relationships and possible T-cell exchange between tumor, surrounding tissue and draining lymph node repertoires in human breast cancer.

The CDR3 numbers 13 residues from cysteine through phenylalanine. The kept DNA is CDR3 alone, 39 bases in frame from the first base. Lymph node samples came from the axillary draining lymph nodes of breast cancer patients. As regards this clonotype: The target of this receptor is not known. No base quality information exists; no much larger clone differs at one position.

General findings and caveats noted by the study authors: Tumor T-cell repertoires showed less diversity than lymph node repertoires and more diversity than nontumor tissue repertoires, and tumor T-cell repertoires showed preferential V and J gene usage. Tumor and nontumor tissue repertoires were found to be significantly more similar in luminal-like than in basal-like breast cancer. The data were judged consistent with most tumor T cells deriving from the lymph node and then expanding within tumor tissue. Rather than being directly demonstrated, the conclusion that tumor T cells originate in lymph nodes was presented as consistent with a hypothesis.

For sequencing, an Illumina HiSeq 2000 was employed. Multiplex PCR amplification was used to build the TCR beta chain libraries. High-throughput sequencing was used to analyze the amplified TCR beta chain products. TCRdb's own reprocessing of the public reads used fastp at Q25 and MiXCR and kept productive beta chains. Records with the same CDR3 protein are collapsed into one entry carrying the most frequent genes and DNA. For this sample the table gives 200,000 to 300,000 distinct CDR3 sequences, of which about 30% were detected only once. The ten largest clones represent 1.1% of the sample. What was sequenced was axillary lymph node tissue. Recombination linked TRBV12-1 to TRBJ2-3. TRBV12-1 is given as a pseudogene. The TCR originated in a female donor with breast cancer. Some clones in this sample may be carry-over from other donors' samples. The DNA sequence reads TGTGCCAGCAGCTTTGTTTCAACAGATACGCAGTATTTT. This yields the protein CASSFVSTDTQYF.